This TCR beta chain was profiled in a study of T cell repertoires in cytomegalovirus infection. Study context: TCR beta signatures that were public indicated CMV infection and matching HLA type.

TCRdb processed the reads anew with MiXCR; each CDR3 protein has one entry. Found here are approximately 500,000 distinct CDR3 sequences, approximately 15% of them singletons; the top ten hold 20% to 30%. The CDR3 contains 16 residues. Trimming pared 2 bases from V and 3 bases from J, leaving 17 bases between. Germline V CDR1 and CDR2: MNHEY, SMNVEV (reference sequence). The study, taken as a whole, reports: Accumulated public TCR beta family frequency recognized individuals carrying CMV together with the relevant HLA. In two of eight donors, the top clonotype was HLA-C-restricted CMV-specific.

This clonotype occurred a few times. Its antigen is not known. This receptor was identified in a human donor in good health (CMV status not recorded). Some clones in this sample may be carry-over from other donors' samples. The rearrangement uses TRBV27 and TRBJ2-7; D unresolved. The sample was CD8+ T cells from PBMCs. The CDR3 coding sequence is TGTGCCAGCAGTTTAGTTTTGGGCCTCGGGTTCTACGAGCAGTACTTC. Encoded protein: CASSLVLGLGFYEQYF.